A selection of T cell receptor beta chains follows, all from one sample in a study of early T cells in non-severe SARS-CoV-2 infection. TCRdb analysed the 5' RACE reads with MiXCR anew, one entry per CDR3 protein. The sample lists roughly 60,000 distinct CDR3 sequences; 6% to 8.5% were seen once. The specimen was whole blood. These receptors were obtained from an adult who was a healthcare worker with PCR-confirmed SARS-CoV-2 infection or an uninfected control (not recorded which). Both conserved end residues are part of each CDR3. A D gene is named only where the DNA matches it firmly. Clone size, where shown, is once, few, many, or a class for clones that have expanded.

.	TRBD1	TRBV7-9	TRBJ2-7	CASSYPGQGNQQYF	TGTGCCAGCAGCTACCCGGGACAGGGCAACCAGCAGTACTTC
.	TRBD2	TRBV20-1	TRBJ2-7	CSARTGTSLYEQYF	TGCAGTGCTAGAACCGGGACTAGCCTTTACGAGCAGTACTTC
many	.	TRBV18	TRBJ2-7	CASSGDRSSYEQYF	TGTGCCAGCTCAGGAGACAGGAGCTCCTACGAGCAGTACTTC
few	TRBD2	TRBV9	TRBJ2-3	CASSVGLAASTDTQYF	TGTGCCAGCAGCGTCGGACTAGCGGCTAGCACAGATACGCAGTATTTT
.	TRBD2	TRBV9	TRBJ2-2	CASSPLAGAPGELFF	TGTGCCAGCAGCCCCCTAGCGGGAGCCCCCGGGGAGCTGTTTTTT
many	.	TRBV5-4	TRBJ1-3	CASSLRESGNTIYF	TGTGCCAGCAGCTTGCGAGAATCTGGAAACACCATATATTTT
.	.	TRBV30	TRBJ1-5	CAWSVGSGNQPQHF	TGTGCCTGGAGTGTGGGGTCTGGCAATCAGCCCCAGCATTTT
many	.	TRBV6-2/TRBV6-3	TRBJ2-7	CARGEPPRSYEQYF	TGTGCCAGGGGGGAGCCTCCTCGCTCCTACGAGCAGTACTTC
many	TRBD2	TRBV28	TRBJ2-1	CASSYPTRTSGSYNEQFF	TGTGCCAGCAGTTACCCGACCAGGACTAGCGGGAGTTACAATGAGCAGTTCTTC
.	TRBD2	TRBV27	TRBJ2-3	CASSWLAGARDTQYF	TGTGCCAGCAGTTGGCTAGCGGGAGCGAGAGATACGCAGTATTTT
few	.	TRBV27	TRBJ1-2	CASSLKGFYGYTF	TGTGCCAGCAGTTTGAAAGGTTTCTATGGCTACACCTTC
many	TRBD1	TRBV6-6	TRBJ1-2	CASSYPAGGANYGYTF	TGTGCCAGCAGTTACCCGGCAGGGGGTGCTAACTATGGCTACACCTTC
.	TRBD1	TRBV5-6	TRBJ1-6	CASSLAPGGSPLHF	TGTGCCAGCAGCTTGGCCCCAGGGGGTTCACCCCTCCACTTT
.	.	TRBV6-1	TRBJ1-4	CASSEGAGSGKLFF	TGTGCCAGCAGTGAAGGGGCAGGGAGCGGAAAACTGTTTTTT
few	.	TRBV20-1	TRBJ1-4	CSARVSGNEKLFF	TGCAGTGCTAGAGTTTCCGGGAATGAAAAACTGTTTTTT
many	.	TRBV6-2/TRBV6-3	TRBJ1-5	CASSYVRVGQPQHF	TGTGCCAGCAGTTACGTCAGGGTGGGCCAGCCCCAGCATTTT
.	.	TRBV9	TRBJ2-6	CASSVAPELSSGANVLTF	TGTGCCAGCAGCGTAGCTCCAGAACTTAGCTCTGGGGCCAACGTCCTGACTTTC
few	TRBD1	TRBV5-1	TRBJ2-7	CASSTGTGRYEQYF	TGCGCCAGCAGCACCGGGACAGGACGCTACGAGCAGTACTTC
.	.	TRBV10-3	TRBJ2-1	CAISERRENEQFF	TGTGCCATCAGTGAGCGGAGGGAGAATGAGCAGTTCTTC
many	TRBD2	TRBV20-1	TRBJ2-4	CSASLGSGRSKNIQYF	TGCAGTGCCTCGCTAGGTAGCGGGAGGTCCAAAAACATTCAGTACTTC
.	TRBD1	TRBV5-1	TRBJ2-7	CASSLGPGTVGYEQYF	TGCGCCAGCAGCTTGGGTCCCGGGACAGTCGGCTACGAGCAGTACTTC
few	.	TRBV2	TRBJ1-4	CASQGGEKLFF	TGTGCCAGCCAGGGAGGAGAAAAACTGTTTTTT
few	.	TRBV10-3	TRBJ2-1	CAISESSRDSYWNEQFF	TGTGCCATCAGTGAGTCGAGTCGGGACTCCTATTGGAATGAGCAGTTCTTC
.	.	TRBV7-3	TRBJ2-3	CASSLLGRTDTQYF	TGTGCCAGCAGCTTACTCGGCCGCACAGATACGCAGTATTTT
few	TRBD1	TRBV12-3/TRBV12-4	TRBJ1-2	CASRPGQGASGYTF	TGTGCCAGCAGGCCGGGACAGGGGGCATCTGGCTACACCTTC
few	.	TRBV3-1	TRBJ2-7	CASSLSPSSYEQYF	TGTGCCAGCAGCCTTAGTCCGAGCTCCTACGAGCAGTACTTC
many	TRBD2	TRBV18	TRBJ2-3	CASSPRTSGSSPDTQYF	TGTGCCAGCTCACCGCGTACTAGCGGGAGTTCCCCAGATACGCAGTATTTT
few	TRBD2	TRBV7-8	TRBJ2-1	CASSLAGGINEQFF	TGTGCCAGCAGCTTAGCGGGGGGGATTAATGAGCAGTTCTTC
.	TRBD2	TRBV7-9	TRBJ2-7	CASSSQSGSGYEQYF	TGTGCCAGCAGCTCCCAAAGCGGGAGTGGGTACGAGCAGTACTTC
.	TRBD2	TRBV7-2	TRBJ2-1	CASSLLAGEYNEQFF	TGTGCCAGCAGCCTCTTAGCGGGAGAGTACAATGAGCAGTTCTTC
many	.	TRBV27	TRBJ2-2	CASSLVSAGELFF	TGTGCCAGCAGCTTGGTTTCGGCCGGGGAGCTGTTTTTT
few	TRBD2	TRBV12-3/TRBV12-4	TRBJ2-1	CASSPGLAGGFNEQFF	TGTGCCAGCAGCCCCGGACTAGCGGGAGGGTTCAATGAGCAGTTCTTC
many	TRBD1	TRBV5-1	TRBJ1-4	CASSFTGGGEKLFF	TGCGCCAGCAGCTTTACAGGGGGCGGTGAAAAACTGTTTTTT
.	.	TRBV7-9	TRBJ1-1	CASTLGGRTEAFF	TGTGCCAGCACCTTAGGGGGGCGGACTGAAGCTTTCTTT
.	TRBD2	TRBV28	TRBJ2-2	CASSSGSIGTGELFF	TGTGCCAGTTCTAGCGGGAGCATAGGCACCGGGGAGCTGTTTTTT
many	.	TRBV25-1	TRBJ2-7	CASRGEGGGPYEQYF	TGTGCCAGCCGAGGAGAAGGGGGAGGGCCCTACGAGCAGTACTTC
.	.	TRBV2	TRBJ2-7	CASSEEVQGYEQYF	TGTGCCAGCAGTGAAGAGGTGCAGGGCTACGAGCAGTACTTC
medium-sized	.	TRBV28	TRBJ1-5	CASSLQDYNQPQHF	TGTGCCAGCAGTTTACAGGACTACAATCAGCCCCAGCATTTT
.	TRBD1	TRBV28	TRBJ2-7	CASSSPPFERGRDSYEQYF	TGTGCCAGCAGTTCTCCCCCGTTTGAGAGGGGGCGAGACTCCTACGAGCAGTACTTC
.	.	TRBV2	TRBJ1-2	CASSAQPNYGYTF	TGTGCCAGCAGTGCACAGCCTAACTATGGCTACACCTTC